A selection of T cell receptor beta chains follows, all from one sample in a study of blood T cell repertoires in COVID-19. The table came from immunoSEQ multiplex PCR; TCRdb's copy has only in-frame clones and leaves some out. Altogether 200,000 to 250,000 clones are present, around 82% being singletons, with the ten largest covering approximately 3%. The sequencing input was peripheral blood. The receptors derive from a woman in her twenties or thirties who had recovered from COVID-19. CDR3s include the opening cysteine and the closing phenylalanine or tryptophan. A D gene is named only where the DNA matches it firmly. The size of a clone is reported for some rows only, either as once, few or many, or as a class for expanded clones.

d_call: .
v_call: TRBV7-3
j_call: TRBJ2-3
clone_size: few
cdr3_nt: TGTGCCAGCAGCTTGGGCCCTCCTTGGGTTACGCAGTATTTT
cdr3_aa: CASSLGPPWVTQYF

d_call: .
v_call: TRBV28
j_call: TRBJ2-7
clone_size: few
cdr3_nt: TGTGCCAGCAGCTTAGCGTATGAGCAGTACTTC
cdr3_aa: CASSLAYEQYF

d_call: .
v_call: TRBV13
j_call: TRBJ2-3
clone_size: .
cdr3_nt: TGTGCCAGCAGCTCAAAGTGGACTGGTAGCACAGATACGCAGTATTTT
cdr3_aa: CASSSKWTGSTDTQYF

d_call: TRBD2
v_call: TRBV28
j_call: TRBJ2-1
clone_size: .
cdr3_nt: TGTGCCAGCAGCCCGGCAGCGGCAGGAAGCGGGGATCACTCCTACAATGAGCAGTTCTTC
cdr3_aa: CASSPAAAGSGDHSYNEQFF

d_call: TRBD1
v_call: TRBV28
j_call: TRBJ1-5
clone_size: .
cdr3_nt: TGTGCCAGCAGTCCCGGACAGGGGGCTAATCAGCCCCAGCATTTT
cdr3_aa: CASSPGQGANQPQHF

d_call: .
v_call: TRBV12-3/TRBV12-4
j_call: TRBJ2-2
clone_size: once
cdr3_nt: TGTGCCAGCAGACTCCCCAACAGCGGGGAGCTGTTTTTT
cdr3_aa: CASRLPNSGELFF

d_call: .
v_call: TRBV4-2
j_call: TRBJ2-1
clone_size: .
cdr3_nt: TGTGCCAGCAGCGTAGCCCTCCGACCCCGAGGTAATGAGCAGTTCTTC
cdr3_aa: CASSVALRPRGNEQFF

d_call: TRBD1
v_call: TRBV15
j_call: TRBJ1-1
clone_size: .
cdr3_nt: TGTGCCACCAGCAGAGGGGACAGGCGATTCGACTTT
cdr3_aa: CATSRGDRRFDF

d_call: TRBD1
v_call: TRBV24-1
j_call: TRBJ1-2
clone_size: .
cdr3_nt: TGTGCCACCAGTTTTGGACAGGGACAGGGTGGCTACACCTTC
cdr3_aa: CATSFGQGQGGYTF

d_call: TRBD1
v_call: TRBV7-9
j_call: TRBJ2-1
clone_size: .
cdr3_nt: TGTGCCAGCATGCATTATCTGACAGGGGGCGGATATGAGCAGTTCTTC
cdr3_aa: CASMHYLTGGGYEQFF

d_call: .
v_call: TRBV11-2
j_call: TRBJ2-2
clone_size: .
cdr3_nt: TGTGCCAGCAGCTTTAAACGAGTATTACCGAACACCGGGGAGCTGTTTTTT
cdr3_aa: CASSFKRVLPNTGELFF

d_call: TRBD1
v_call: TRBV30
j_call: TRBJ2-7
clone_size: .
cdr3_nt: TGTGCCTGGATCGGGACAGGCCACCCCTCGGCGGAGTACTTC
cdr3_aa: CAWIGTGHPSAEYF

d_call: TRBD2
v_call: TRBV5-1
j_call: TRBJ2-1
clone_size: .
cdr3_nt: TGCGCCAGCAGCGGGACTACCATTAACAATGAGCAGTTCTTC
cdr3_aa: CASSGTTINNEQFF

d_call: TRBD2
v_call: TRBV6-1
j_call: TRBJ2-5
clone_size: .
cdr3_nt: TGTGCCAGCAGTGAATGGGGGCTAGCGGGAGTAGGGGAGACCCAGTACTTC
cdr3_aa: CASSEWGLAGVGETQYF

d_call: TRBD2
v_call: TRBV9
j_call: TRBJ2-2
clone_size: .
cdr3_nt: TGTGCCAGCAGCGTTGGGCTAGCGGGAGGATCGAACACCGGGGAGCTGTTTTTT
cdr3_aa: CASSVGLAGGSNTGELFF

d_call: .
v_call: TRBV28
j_call: TRBJ2-4
clone_size: .
cdr3_nt: TGTGCCAGCAGTCCCCCACCCGCCGACGAGGGCATTCAGTACTTC
cdr3_aa: CASSPPPADEGIQYF

d_call: .
v_call: TRBV4-1
j_call: TRBJ1-5
clone_size: .
cdr3_nt: TGCGCCAGCAGCCAAGTCCACTCGGAGAGCAATCAGCCCCAGCATTTT
cdr3_aa: CASSQVHSESNQPQHF

d_call: TRBD2
v_call: TRBV4-1
j_call: TRBJ2-6
clone_size: once
cdr3_nt: TGCGCCAGCAGCCTAAAGATCGGAAGCGGGAGCTCTGGGGCCAACGTCCTGACTTTC
cdr3_aa: CASSLKIGSGSSGANVLTF

d_call: .
v_call: TRBV11-3
j_call: TRBJ2-2
clone_size: .
cdr3_nt: TGTGCCAGCAGCTTATCTCTACCGGACACCGGGGAGCTGTTTTTT
cdr3_aa: CASSLSLPDTGELFF

d_call: .
v_call: TRBV28
j_call: TRBJ2-5
clone_size: .
cdr3_nt: TGTGCCAGCAGTCCTTACCCTAGGTGGGGCTCGATGGAAGAGACCCAGTACTTC
cdr3_aa: CASSPYPRWGSMEETQYF

d_call: TRBD2
v_call: TRBV3-1/TRBV3-2
j_call: TRBJ2-3
clone_size: .
cdr3_nt: TGTGCCACCCATAGCGGGTACAGCACAGATACGCAGTATTTT
cdr3_aa: CATHSGYSTDTQYF

d_call: .
v_call: TRBV4-1
j_call: TRBJ1-4
clone_size: few
cdr3_nt: TGCGCCAGCAGCCAAGTTGCGCAGGGCGGAAATGAAAAACTGTTTTTT
cdr3_aa: CASSQVAQGGNEKLFF

d_call: .
v_call: TRBV6-4
j_call: TRBJ1-1
clone_size: .
cdr3_nt: TGTGCCAGCAGTGACTCTTGCCCGGGGGGGGTTAACACTGAAGCTTTCTTT
cdr3_aa: CASSDSCPGGVNTEAFF

d_call: TRBD1
v_call: TRBV10-2
j_call: TRBJ2-2
clone_size: once
cdr3_nt: TGCGCCAGCAGTACAGGGGACACTCCCCCCTACACCGGGGAGCTGTTTTTT
cdr3_aa: CASSTGDTPPYTGELFF

d_call: .
v_call: TRBV28
j_call: TRBJ2-7
clone_size: .
cdr3_nt: TGTGCCAGCAGTCCGGCGGGACAGCGTTCCTTCGAGCAGTACTTC
cdr3_aa: CASSPAGQRSFEQYF

d_call: TRBD2
v_call: TRBV4-1
j_call: TRBJ2-7
clone_size: .
cdr3_nt: TGCGCCAGCAGCCAGGCGACTAGCGCGTACGAGCAGTACTTC
cdr3_aa: CASSQATSAYEQYF

d_call: .
v_call: TRBV18
j_call: TRBJ1-1
clone_size: .
cdr3_nt: TGTGCCAGCTCACCAGGGGCAGTAGAAGGAAACACTGAAGCTTTCTTT
cdr3_aa: CASSPGAVEGNTEAFF

d_call: TRBD2
v_call: TRBV7-2
j_call: TRBJ2-3
clone_size: .
cdr3_nt: TGTGCCAGCAGCTTAGCCAGACGGGAGGCAGGAAGCACAGATACGCAGTATTTT
cdr3_aa: CASSLARREAGSTDTQYF

d_call: .
v_call: TRBV11-1
j_call: TRBJ2-2
clone_size: .
cdr3_nt: TGTGCCAGCAGCTTAGGAACTCGGACCGGGGAGCTGTTTTTT
cdr3_aa: CASSLGTRTGELFF

d_call: .
v_call: TRBV5-8
j_call: TRBJ1-2
clone_size: .
cdr3_nt: TGTGCCAGCAGCTTGGGACCGCCCGGGGGCTATGGCTACACCTTC
cdr3_aa: CASSLGPPGGYGYTF

d_call: .
v_call: TRBV6-5
j_call: TRBJ2-7
clone_size: .
cdr3_nt: TGTGCCAGCAGTTGGAGTAGTGTTTACGAGCAGTACTTC
cdr3_aa: CASSWSSVYEQYF

d_call: TRBD1
v_call: TRBV7-2
j_call: TRBJ1-3
clone_size: .
cdr3_nt: TGTGCCAGCAGCTTGGGACAGTCGAGCTCTGGAAACACCATATATTTT
cdr3_aa: CASSLGQSSSGNTIYF

d_call: .
v_call: TRBV3-1/TRBV3-2
j_call: TRBJ2-7
clone_size: .
cdr3_nt: TGTGCCAGCAGGAGGTTCGACGAGCAGTACTTC
cdr3_aa: CASRRFDEQYF

d_call: .
v_call: TRBV28
j_call: TRBJ1-2
clone_size: .
cdr3_nt: TGTGCCAGCAGTTTAGGTGGAGGGGCCCACTTCTATGGCTACACCTTC
cdr3_aa: CASSLGGGAHFYGYTF

d_call: TRBD1
v_call: TRBV28
j_call: TRBJ1-4
clone_size: .
cdr3_nt: TGTGCCAGCAGTCTCCAAGGGCAGGGGGGAGAAAAACTGTTTTTT
cdr3_aa: CASSLQGQGGEKLFF

d_call: .
v_call: TRBV28
j_call: TRBJ1-2
clone_size: .
cdr3_nt: TGTGCCAGCACCCCGCCTAGAGGCAGCAGTTACACCTTC
cdr3_aa: CASTPPRGSSYTF

d_call: .
v_call: TRBV27
j_call: TRBJ2-5
clone_size: .
cdr3_nt: TGTGCCAGCAGTTTAAAATTATCAGGGGATCGGGGGACCCAGTACTTC
cdr3_aa: CASSLKLSGDRGTQYF

d_call: TRBD1
v_call: TRBV11-3
j_call: TRBJ2-7
clone_size: .
cdr3_nt: TGTGCCAGCAGCAACAAACAGGGGGACAGCTACGAGCAGTACTTC
cdr3_aa: CASSNKQGDSYEQYF

d_call: TRBD2
v_call: TRBV12-5
j_call: TRBJ2-2
clone_size: once
cdr3_nt: TGTGCTAGTGGTTTAATGGGAGGACTAGCGGGAGGGGCAACCGGGGAGCTGTTTTTT
cdr3_aa: CASGLMGGLAGGATGELFF

d_call: .
v_call: TRBV2
j_call: TRBJ2-4
clone_size: .
cdr3_nt: TGTGCCAGCAGTGAATATGCCCTGGCAACCTCCAAAAACATTCAGTACTTC
cdr3_aa: CASSEYALATSKNIQYF

d_call: TRBD2
v_call: TRBV11-3
j_call: TRBJ2-1
clone_size: .
cdr3_nt: TGTGCCAGCAGCTTAGAGATGGGACTAGCCTCCTACAATGAGCAGTTCTTC
cdr3_aa: CASSLEMGLASYNEQFF

d_call: .
v_call: TRBV30
j_call: TRBJ2-7
clone_size: .
cdr3_nt: TGTGCCTGGAGTCCTTATACAGGGCGCTACGAGCAGTACTTC
cdr3_aa: CAWSPYTGRYEQYF

d_call: .
v_call: TRBV5-1
j_call: TRBJ2-5
clone_size: .
cdr3_nt: TGCGCCAGCAGCTTGGATCCGGGAGAGACCCAGTACTTC
cdr3_aa: CASSLDPGETQYF

d_call: .
v_call: TRBV11-2
j_call: TRBJ1-5
clone_size: .
cdr3_nt: TGTGCCAGCAGCTTACGAGGCGGGCAGCCCCAGCATTTT
cdr3_aa: CASSLRGGQPQHF

d_call: .
v_call: TRBV24-1
j_call: TRBJ2-3
clone_size: .
cdr3_nt: TGTGCCACCGAGGGCGGGGTCACAGATACGCAGTATTTT
cdr3_aa: CATEGGVTDTQYF

d_call: .
v_call: TRBV5-1
j_call: TRBJ2-1
clone_size: .
cdr3_nt: TGCGCCAGCAGCTTCCAACAGGACAATGAGCAGTTCTTC
cdr3_aa: CASSFQQDNEQFF